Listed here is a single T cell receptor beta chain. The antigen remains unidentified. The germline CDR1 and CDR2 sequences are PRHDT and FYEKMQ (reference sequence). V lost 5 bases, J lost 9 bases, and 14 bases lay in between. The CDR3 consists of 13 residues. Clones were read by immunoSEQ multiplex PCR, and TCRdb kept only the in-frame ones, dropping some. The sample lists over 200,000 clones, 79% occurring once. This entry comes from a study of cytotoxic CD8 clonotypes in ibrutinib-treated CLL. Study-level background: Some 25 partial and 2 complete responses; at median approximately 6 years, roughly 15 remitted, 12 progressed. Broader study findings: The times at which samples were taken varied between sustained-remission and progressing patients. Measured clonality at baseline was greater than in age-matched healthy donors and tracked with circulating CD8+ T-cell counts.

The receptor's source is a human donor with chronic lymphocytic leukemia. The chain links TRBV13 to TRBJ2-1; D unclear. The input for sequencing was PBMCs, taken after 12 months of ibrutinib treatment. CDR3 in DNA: TGTGCCAGCAGCCCGTGGGTAGGTCCTGAGCAGTTCTTC. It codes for CASSPWVGPEQFF.